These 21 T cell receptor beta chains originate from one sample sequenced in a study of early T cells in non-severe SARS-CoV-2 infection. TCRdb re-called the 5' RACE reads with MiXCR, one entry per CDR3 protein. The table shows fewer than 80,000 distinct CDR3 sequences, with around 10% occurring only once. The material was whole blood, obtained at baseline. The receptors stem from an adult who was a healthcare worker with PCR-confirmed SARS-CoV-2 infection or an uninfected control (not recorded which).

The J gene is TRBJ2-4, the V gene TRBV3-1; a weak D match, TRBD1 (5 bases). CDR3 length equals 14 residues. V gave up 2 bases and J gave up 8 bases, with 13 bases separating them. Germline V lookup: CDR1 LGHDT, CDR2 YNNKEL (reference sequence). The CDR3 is CASSQRPRADIQYF. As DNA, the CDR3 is TGTGCCAGCAGCCAAAGGCCCAGGGCGGACATTCAGTACTTC.

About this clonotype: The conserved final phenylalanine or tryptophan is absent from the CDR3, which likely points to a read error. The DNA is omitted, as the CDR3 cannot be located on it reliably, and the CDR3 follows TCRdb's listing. CDR3 loop: CASSAEQDRPRY. This chain joins TRBV2 and TRBJ1-6; the table's D call, TRBD1, has no DNA check behind it. The CDR3 is 12 residues long, counting both termini. The germline gives CDR1 SNHLY, CDR2 FYNNEI.

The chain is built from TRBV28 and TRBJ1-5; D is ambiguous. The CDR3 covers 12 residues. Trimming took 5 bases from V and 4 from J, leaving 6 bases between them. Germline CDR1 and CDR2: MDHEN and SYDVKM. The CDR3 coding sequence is TGTGCCAGCAGTGGTCCGAATCAGCCCCAGCATTTT. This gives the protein CASSGPNQPQHF.

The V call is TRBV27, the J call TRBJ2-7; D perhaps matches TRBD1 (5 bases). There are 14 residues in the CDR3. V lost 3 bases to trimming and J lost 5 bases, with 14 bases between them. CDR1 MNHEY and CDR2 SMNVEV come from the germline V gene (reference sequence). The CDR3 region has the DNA TGTGCCAGCAGTTTCGGTCAGGGTGTTGACGAGCAGTACTTC. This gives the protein CASSFGQGVDEQYF.

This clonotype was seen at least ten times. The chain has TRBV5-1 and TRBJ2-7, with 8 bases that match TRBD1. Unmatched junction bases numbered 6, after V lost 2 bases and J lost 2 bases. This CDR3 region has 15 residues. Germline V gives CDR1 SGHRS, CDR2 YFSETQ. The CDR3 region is CASSFSGTGPYEQYF. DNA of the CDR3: TGCGCCAGCAGCTTTTCCGGGACAGGCCCCTACGAGCAGTACTTC.

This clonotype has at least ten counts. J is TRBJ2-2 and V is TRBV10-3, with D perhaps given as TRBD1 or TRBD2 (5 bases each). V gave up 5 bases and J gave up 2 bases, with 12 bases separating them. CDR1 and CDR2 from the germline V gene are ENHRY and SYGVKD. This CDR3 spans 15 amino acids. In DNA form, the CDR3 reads TGTGCCATCAGTTCCTCCGGGGCCAACACCGGGGAGCTGTTTTTT. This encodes CAISSSGANTGELFF.

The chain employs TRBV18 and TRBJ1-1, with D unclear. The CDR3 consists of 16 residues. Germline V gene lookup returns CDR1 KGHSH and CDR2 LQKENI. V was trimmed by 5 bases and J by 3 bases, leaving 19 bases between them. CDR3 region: CASSSLLTDSHTEAFF. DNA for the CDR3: TGTGCCAGCTCATCTCTTCTCACGGACTCCCACACTGAAGCTTTCTTT. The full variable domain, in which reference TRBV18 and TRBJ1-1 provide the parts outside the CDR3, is NAGVMQNPRHLVRRRGQEARLRCSPMKGHSHVYWYRQLPEEGLKFMVYLQKENIIDESGMPKERFSAEFPKEGPSILRIQQVVRGDSAAYFCASSSLLTDSHTEAFFGQGTRLTVV.

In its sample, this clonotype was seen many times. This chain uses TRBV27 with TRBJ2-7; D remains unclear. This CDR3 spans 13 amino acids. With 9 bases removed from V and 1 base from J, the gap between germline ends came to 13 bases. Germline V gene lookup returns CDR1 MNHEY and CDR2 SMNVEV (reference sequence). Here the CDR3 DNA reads TGTGCCAGTTACCGGGCCCCATCCTACGAGCAGTACTTC. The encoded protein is CASYRAPSYEQYF.

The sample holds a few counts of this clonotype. Here the CDR3 DNA reads TGTGCCAGCAGCTCACCCACAGATACGCAGTATTTT. Its translation is CASSSPTDTQYF. The rearrangement links TRBV7-3 to TRBJ2-3; D gene uncertain. The CDR3 runs to 12 residues. V gave up 4 bases and J gave up 2 bases, with 4 bases separating them. The germline V gene has CDR1 SGHTA and CDR2 FQGTGA.

CDR3 amino acids: CAISESGRGGTEAFF. The DNA for the CDR3 is TGTGCCATCAGTGAGTCTGGAAGGGGTGGCACTGAAGCTTTCTTT. This chain uses TRBV10-3 with TRBJ1-1; TRBD1 is a possible D gene (5 bases). This CDR3 comprises 15 residues. V lost 0 bases, J lost 4 bases, and 12 bases lay in between. Per germline, CDR1 ENHRY and CDR2 SYGVKD.

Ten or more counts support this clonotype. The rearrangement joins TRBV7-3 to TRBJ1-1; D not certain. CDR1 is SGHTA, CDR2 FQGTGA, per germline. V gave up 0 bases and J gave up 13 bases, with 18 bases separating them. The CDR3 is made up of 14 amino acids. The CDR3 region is CASSLTVSGAVVFF. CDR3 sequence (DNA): TGTGCCAGCAGCTTAACGGTGTCGGGAGCGGTGGTTTTCTTT.

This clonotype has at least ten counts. CDR3 sequence (DNA): TGTGCCAGCAGGATCACCGGAGAGGGAACTGAAGCTTTCTTT. Amino acids: CASRITGEGTEAFF. The chain joins TRBV2 to TRBJ1-1; D unclear. Deletions cut 6 bases from V and 5 bases from J, with 16 bases between. The V gene's germline CDR1 is SNHLY and CDR2 FYNNEI. The CDR3 sequence is 14 residues long.

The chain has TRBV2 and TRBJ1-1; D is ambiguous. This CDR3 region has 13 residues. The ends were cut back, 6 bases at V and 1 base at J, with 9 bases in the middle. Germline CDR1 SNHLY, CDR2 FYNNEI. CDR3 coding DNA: TGTGCCAGCAGAGGAGAAGGGAACACTGAAGCTTTCTTT. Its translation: CASRGEGNTEAFF.

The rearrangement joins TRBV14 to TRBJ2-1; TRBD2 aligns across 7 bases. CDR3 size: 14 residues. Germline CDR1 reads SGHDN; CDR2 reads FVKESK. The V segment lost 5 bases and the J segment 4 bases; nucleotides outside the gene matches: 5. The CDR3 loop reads CASSAREGYNEQFF. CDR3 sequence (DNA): TGTGCCAGCAGCGCCAGGGAGGGTTACAATGAGCAGTTCTTC.

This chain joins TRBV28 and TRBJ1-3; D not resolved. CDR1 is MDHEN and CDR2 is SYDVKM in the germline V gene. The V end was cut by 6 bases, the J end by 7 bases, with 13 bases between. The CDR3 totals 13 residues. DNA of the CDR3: TGTGCCAGCAGCCCCAGTTCCTTGAACACCATATATTTT. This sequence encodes CASSPSSLNTIYF.

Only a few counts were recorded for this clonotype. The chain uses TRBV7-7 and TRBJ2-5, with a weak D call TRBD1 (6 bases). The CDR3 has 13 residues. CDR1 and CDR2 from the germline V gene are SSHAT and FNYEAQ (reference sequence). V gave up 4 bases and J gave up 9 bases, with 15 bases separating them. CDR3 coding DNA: TGTGCCAGCAGCTCCAGGGGTTTGACTGCCCAGTACTTC. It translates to CASSSRGLTAQYF.

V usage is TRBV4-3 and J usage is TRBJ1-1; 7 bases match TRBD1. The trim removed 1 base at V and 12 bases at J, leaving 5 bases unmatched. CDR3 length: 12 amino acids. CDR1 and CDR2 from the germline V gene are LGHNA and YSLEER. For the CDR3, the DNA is TGCGCCAGCAGCCAAGGACAGGGACCCCCTTTCTTT. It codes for CASSQGQGPPFF.

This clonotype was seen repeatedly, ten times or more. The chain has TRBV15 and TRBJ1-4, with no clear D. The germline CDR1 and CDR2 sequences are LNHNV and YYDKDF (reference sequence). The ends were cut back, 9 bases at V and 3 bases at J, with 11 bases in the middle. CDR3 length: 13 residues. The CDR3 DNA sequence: TGTGCCACTCGAGGGTCGTCTAATGAAAAACTGTTTTTT. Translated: CATRGSSNEKLFF.

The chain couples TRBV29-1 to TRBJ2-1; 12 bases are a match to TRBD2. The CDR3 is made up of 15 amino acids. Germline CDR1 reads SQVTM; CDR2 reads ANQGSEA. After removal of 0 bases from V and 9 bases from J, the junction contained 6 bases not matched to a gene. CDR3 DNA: TGCAGCGTTGAAGATTCTAGCGGGGGGGTCTCTGAGCAGTTCTTC. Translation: CSVEDSSGGVSEQFF.

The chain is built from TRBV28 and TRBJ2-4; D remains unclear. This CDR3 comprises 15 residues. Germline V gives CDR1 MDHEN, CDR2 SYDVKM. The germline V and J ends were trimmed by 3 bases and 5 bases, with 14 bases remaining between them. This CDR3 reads CASSLGSGGQNIQYF. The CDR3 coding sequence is TGTGCCAGCAGTTTGGGGTCCGGCGGCCAAAACATTCAGTACTTC.

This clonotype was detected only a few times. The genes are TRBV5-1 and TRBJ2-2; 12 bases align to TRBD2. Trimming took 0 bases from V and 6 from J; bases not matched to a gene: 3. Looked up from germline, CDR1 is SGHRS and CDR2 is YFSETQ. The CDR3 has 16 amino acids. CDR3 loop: CASSLGLAGAPGELFF. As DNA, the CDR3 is TGCGCCAGCAGCTTGGGACTAGCGGGGGCCCCCGGGGAGCTGTTTTTT.